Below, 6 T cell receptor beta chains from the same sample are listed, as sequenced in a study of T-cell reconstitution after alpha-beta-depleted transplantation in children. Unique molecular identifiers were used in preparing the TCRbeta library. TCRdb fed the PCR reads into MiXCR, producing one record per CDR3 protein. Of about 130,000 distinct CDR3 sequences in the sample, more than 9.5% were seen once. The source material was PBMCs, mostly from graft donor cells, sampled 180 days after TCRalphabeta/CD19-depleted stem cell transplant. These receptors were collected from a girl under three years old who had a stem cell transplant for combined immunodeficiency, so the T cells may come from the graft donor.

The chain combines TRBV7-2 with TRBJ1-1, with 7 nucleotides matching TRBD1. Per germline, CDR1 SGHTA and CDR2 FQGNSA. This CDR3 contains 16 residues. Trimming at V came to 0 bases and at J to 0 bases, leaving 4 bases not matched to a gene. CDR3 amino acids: CASSLATGLMNTEAFF. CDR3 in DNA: TGTGCCAGCAGCTTAGCGACAGGGCTGATGAACACTGAAGCTTTCTTT.

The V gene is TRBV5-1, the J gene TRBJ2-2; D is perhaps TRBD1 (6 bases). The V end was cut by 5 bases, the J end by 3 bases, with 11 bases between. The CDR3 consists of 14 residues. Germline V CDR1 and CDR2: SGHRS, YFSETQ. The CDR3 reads CASRPWTDTGELFF. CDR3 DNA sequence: TGCGCCAGCAGACCCTGGACAGACACCGGGGAGCTGTTTTTT.

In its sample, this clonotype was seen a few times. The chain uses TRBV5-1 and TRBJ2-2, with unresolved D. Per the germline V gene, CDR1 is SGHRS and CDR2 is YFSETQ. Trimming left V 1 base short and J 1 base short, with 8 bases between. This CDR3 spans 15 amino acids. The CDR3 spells CASSLYTVNTGELFF. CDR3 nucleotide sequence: TGCGCCAGCAGCTTGTATACAGTGAACACCGGGGAGCTGTTTTTT. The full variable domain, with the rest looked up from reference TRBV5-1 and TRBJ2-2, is KAGVTQTPRYLIKTRGQQVTLSCSPISGHRSVSWYQQTPGQGLQFLFEYFSETQRNKGNFPGRFSGRQFSNSRSEMNVSTLELGDSALYLCASSLYTVNTGELFFGEGSRLTVL.

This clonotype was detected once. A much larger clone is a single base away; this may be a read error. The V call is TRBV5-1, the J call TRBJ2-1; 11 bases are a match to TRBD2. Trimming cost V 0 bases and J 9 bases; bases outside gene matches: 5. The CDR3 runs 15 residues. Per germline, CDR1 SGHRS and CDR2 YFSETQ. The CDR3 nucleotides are TGCGCCAGCAGCTTGGTGGTAGCGGGAGGGGCTGAGCAGTTCTTC. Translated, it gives CASSLVVAGGAEQFF. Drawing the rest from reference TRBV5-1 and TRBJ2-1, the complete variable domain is KAGVTQTPRYLIKTRGQQVTLSCSPISGHRSVSWYQQTPGQGLQFLFEYFSETQRNKGNFPGRFSGRQFSNSRSEMNVSTLELGDSALYLCASSLVVAGGAEQFFGPGTRLTVL.

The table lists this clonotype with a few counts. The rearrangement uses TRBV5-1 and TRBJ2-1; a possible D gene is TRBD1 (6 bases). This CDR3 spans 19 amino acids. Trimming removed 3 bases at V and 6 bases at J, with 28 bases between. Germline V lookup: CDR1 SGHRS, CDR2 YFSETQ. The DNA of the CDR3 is TGCGCCAGCAGCTGGGGGCCCTATAGAGTGGAAATGGGTTTCAATGAGCAGTTCTTC. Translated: CASSWGPYRVEMGFNEQFF.

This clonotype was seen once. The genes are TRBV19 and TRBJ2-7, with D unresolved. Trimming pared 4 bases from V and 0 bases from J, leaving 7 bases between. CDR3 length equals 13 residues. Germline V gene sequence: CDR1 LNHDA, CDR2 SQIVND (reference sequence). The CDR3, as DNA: TGTGCCAGTAGTAGCCTTAGCTCCTACGAGCAGTACTTC. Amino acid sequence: CASSSLSSYEQYF. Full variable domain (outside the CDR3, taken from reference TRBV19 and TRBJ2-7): DGGITQSPKYLFRKEGQNVTLSCEQNLNHDAMYWYRQDPGQGLRLIYYSQIVNDFQKGDIAEGYSVSREKKESFPLTVTSAQKNPTAFYLCASSSLSSYEQYFGPGTRLTVT.